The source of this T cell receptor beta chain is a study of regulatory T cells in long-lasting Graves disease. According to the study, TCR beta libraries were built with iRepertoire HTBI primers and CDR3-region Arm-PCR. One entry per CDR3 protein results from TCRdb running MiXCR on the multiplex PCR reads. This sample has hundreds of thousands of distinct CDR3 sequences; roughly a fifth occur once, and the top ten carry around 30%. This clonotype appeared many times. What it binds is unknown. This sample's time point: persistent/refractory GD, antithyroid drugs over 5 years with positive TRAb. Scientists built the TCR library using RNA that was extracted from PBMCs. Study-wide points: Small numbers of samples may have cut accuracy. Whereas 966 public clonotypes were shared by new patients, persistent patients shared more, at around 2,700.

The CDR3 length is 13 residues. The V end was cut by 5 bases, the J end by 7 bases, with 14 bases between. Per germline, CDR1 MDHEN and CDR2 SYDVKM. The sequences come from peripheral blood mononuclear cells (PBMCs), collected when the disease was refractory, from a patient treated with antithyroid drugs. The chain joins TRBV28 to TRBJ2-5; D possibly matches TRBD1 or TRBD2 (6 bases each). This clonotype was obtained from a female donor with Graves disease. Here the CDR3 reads CASSQQGGWTQYF. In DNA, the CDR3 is TGTGCCAGCAGTCAACAGGGAGGTTGGACCCAGTACTTC.